This TCR beta chain derives from a study of T cell repertoires in cytomegalovirus infection (dated by TCRdb to the late 2010s). Turning to the overall study: Alongside well-studied HLA-B-restricted epitopes, the peptide stimulations were aimed at recently identified HLA-C-restricted CMV epitopes, whose presentation resists viral immunomodulation. The HLA type of each donor mattered for the analysis, because public TCR beta signatures pointed to carriage of CMV infection along with the matching HLA type. The investigation overall reported the following: In both this cohort and an independent cohort of over 350 donors, the cumulative frequency of public TCR beta family members distinguished carriers of CMV infection plus the relevant HLA type. The ex vivo response was dominated by HLA-C-restricted CMV-specific TCR beta clonotypes, and the single most frequent clonotype in two of eight donors was supplied by these HLA-C-restricted clonotypes.

The CDR3 runs 14 amino acids, cysteine and phenylalanine included. The DNA shown is the 42-base CDR3, in frame from base 1. Germline trimming amounts to 6 bases on V and 4 bases on J, with 3 as the count of junction bases outside the gene matches. The germline V gene encodes CDR1 LNHDA and CDR2 SQIVND (reference sequence). The intended sense of this specimen's treatment or condition label: in vitro stimulation with specific CMV peptide epitopes to enrich CMV-specific T cells. Sequencer: Illumina HiSeq 1500. Using fastp trimming at Q25 and MiXCR clonotype assembly, TCRdb reanalyzed the public sequencing data and kept in-frame beta chains. A single entry per CDR3 protein holds the most common genes and DNA from its merged rows. Recorded for this sample are 640,000 or so distinct CDR3 sequences; 30% to 40% of them occurred a single time. Together, the top ten hold around a sixth of the sample. In regard to this clonotype: Its target antigen remains unknown. The record has no base qualities; no much larger clone is one base away.

The sequencing here drew on cultured PBMCs, taken from culture after CMV antigen stimulation. This clonotype was obtained from a human donor in good health (CMV status not recorded). Some clones in this sample may be carry-over from other donors' samples. Rearrangement joined TRBV19 to TRBJ2-1; 10 nucleotides in the junction match TRBD1. DNA sequence: TGTGCCAGTAGCGACAGGGGGCTTTACAATGAGCAGTTCTTC. It specifies CASSDRGLYNEQFF. The full variable domain, with segments outside the CDR3 supplied by the reference TRBV19 and TRBJ2-1 proteins, appears as DGGITQSPKYLFRKEGQNVTLSCEQNLNHDAMYWYRQDPGQGLRLIYYSQIVNDFQKGDIAEGYSVSREKKESFPLTVTSAQKNPTAFYLCASSDRGLYNEQFFGPGTRLTVL.